This T cell receptor (beta chain) was found in a study of OX40 agonist ivuxolimab in advanced cancers. Background on the study: Every 2 weeks, ivuxolimab was infused into the patients intravenously at between 0.01 and 10 mg/kg. Males comprised 82.7% of the group, whose mean age was 60 years (range about 20 to 79).

A word on this clone: Antigen unknown.

Germline CDR1 is MNHEY and CDR2 is SVGAGI. The CDR3 covers 14 residues. V dropped 1 base and J dropped 5 bases, with 12 bases sitting between them. The study, taken as a whole, reports: Near-lowest levels of clonal expansion characterized partial responders at 0.1-3.0 mg/kg.

Clones were read by immunoSEQ multiplex PCR, and TCRdb kept only the in-frame ones, dropping some. The data contain roughly 81,000 clones, 85% to 95% of them seen just once; the ten biggest clones take up 11%. With baseline, cycle 4 day 1, and cycle 7 day 1 as timepoints, blood was sampled. The chain employs TRBV6-5 and TRBJ2-7; D may be TRBD1 (6 bases). The input for sequencing was CD4+ or CD8+ T cells sorted from blood, taken in a trial of the OX40 agonist ivuxolimab. This TCR was sampled from an adult with an advanced solid tumor such as melanoma, head and neck, liver or kidney cancer. The CDR3 protein is CASSYFTGFDEQYF. Written as DNA, the CDR3 is TGTGCCAGCAGTTACTTCACAGGGTTCGACGAGCAGTACTTC.